This T cell receptor (beta chain) is from a study of T cell responses to AZD1222 COVID-19 vaccine. Study context: Pooled samples include second doses given at about 4 or 12 weeks. Study observations and caveats: Repertoires were collected only later (after the peak T cell response had occurred). Spike was spanned by vaccine-associated CD4 TCRs, with dominance at 160-218 and 743-854. Among the donors, most were white British and more were female, and clonal diversity was possibly underestimated.

Points on this clone: As yet, its antigen is unknown.

V lost 4 bases, J lost 8 bases, and 13 bases stayed unmatched. Germline loops: CDR1 SGHRS, CDR2 YFSETQ. This CDR3 comprises 16 residues. This table comes from immunoSEQ multiplex PCR, and its TCRdb copy is limited to in-frame clones, with some not included. The sample contains roughly 100,000 clones, 86% of which appear only once. Sample: peripheral blood, taken on day 0 of AZD1222 vaccination. The chain couples TRBV5-1 to TRBJ1-3, with 9 bases lining up with TRBD1. This receptor was identified in an adult in good health. The DNA of the CDR3 is TGCGCCAGCAGCCCCAATCCGGGACAGGGTGTTTACACCATATATTTT. Translation gives CASSPNPGQGVYTIYF.